The 18 T cell receptor beta chains listed next were all sequenced from one sample in a study of cytomegalovirus exposure and HLA in healthy donors. Data came from immunoSEQ multiplex PCR; TCRdb stores just in-frame clones and leaves some out. The table includes approximately 270,000 clones, roughly 84% detected once. Input material: PBMCs. The receptors originated from a man aged 18 to 35 in good health and CMV-seropositive.

CDR3 sequence: CASSKGQGGDYEQYF. DNA of the CDR3: TGTGCCAGCAGCAAGGGACAGGGAGGGGACTACGAGCAGTACTTC. The V and J genes are TRBV11-2 and TRBJ2-7; 9 bases match TRBD1. Germline V gives CDR1 SGHAT, CDR2 FQNNGV. V shed 5 bases and J 3 bases; nucleotides not matched to a gene: 8. This CDR3 comprises 15 residues.

The gene calls are TRBV7-2 and TRBJ2-7; D unclear. CDR3 length: 15 residues. V was pared by 3 bases and J by 0 bases, with 12 bases between. Germline CDR1 SGHTA, CDR2 FQGNSA. The chain's CDR3 is CASSLTRRSSYEQYF. The CDR3, as DNA: TGTGCCAGCAGCTTGACTCGAAGGAGCTCCTACGAGCAGTACTTC.

The chain links TRBV6-5 to TRBJ1-2; 8 bases fit TRBD1. From germline, CDR1 is MNHEY and CDR2 SVGAGI. V trimming: 6 bases; J trimming: 4 bases; junction bases outside the gene matches: 4. The CDR3 has 13 residues. The CDR3 loop reads CASSHDRGYGYTF. In DNA, the CDR3 is TGTGCCAGCAGCCATGACAGGGGCTATGGCTACACCTTC.

The chain combines TRBV19 with TRBJ2-5; perhaps TRBD1 as D (5 bases). V lost 8 bases, J lost 2 bases, and 12 bases lay in between. The germline CDR1 and CDR2 sequences are LNHDA and SQIVND (reference sequence). The CDR3 totals 13 residues. CDR3 in amino acids: CASRRQPQETQYF. The DNA for the CDR3 is TGTGCCAGTCGTCGACAGCCACAAGAGACCCAGTACTTC.

The chain recombines TRBV4-1 with TRBJ2-7; a possible D gene is TRBD1 (5 bases). From germline, CDR1 is MGHRA and CDR2 YSYEKL. V lost 1 base and J lost 3, with 10 bases in between. This CDR3 has 14 residues. The CDR3 DNA is TGCGCCAGCAGCCAAGGCGCCGACAGCTACGAGCAGTACTTC. Protein product: CASSQGADSYEQYF.

The chain employs TRBV25-1 and TRBJ1-4; D is ambiguous. The length of the CDR3 is 15 residues. The germline V gene has CDR1 MGHDK and CDR2 SYGVNS. Trimming stripped 3 bases from V and 8 bases from J, with 16 bases between. The CDR3 sequence: CASSDGTGVLEKLFF. CDR3 nucleotide sequence: TGTGCCAGCAGTGATGGTACGGGAGTGCTCGAAAAACTGTTTTTT.

J is TRBJ2-7 and V is TRBV6-6, with D maybe TRBD2 (5 bases). The V end was cut by 7 bases, the J end by 1 base, with 14 bases between. Germline V CDR1 and CDR2: MNHNY, SVGAGI (reference sequence). This CDR3 comprises 14 residues. CDR3 protein: CASNVGGLSYEQYF. The CDR3 bases are TGTGCCAGCAACGTCGGAGGACTTTCCTACGAGCAGTACTTC.

This chain links TRBV9 with TRBJ2-3; 9 bases map to TRBD2. The CDR3 has 15 amino acids. The junction had 5 bases not matched to a gene; V was cut back by 0 bases and J by 6 bases. Per germline, CDR1 SGDLS and CDR2 YYNGEE. The CDR3 DNA follows: TGTGCCAGCAGCGTAGGGCTAGCGGGAACTGATACGCAGTATTTT. Translated, it gives CASSVGLAGTDTQYF.

The chain carries TRBV27 and TRBJ1-4, with a tentative D call TRBD1 (6 bases). There are 18 residues in the CDR3. The V end lost 5 bases, the J end lost 7 bases, and 26 bases lay between the germline ends. The germline V gene encodes CDR1 MNHEY and CDR2 SMNVEV (reference sequence). CDR3 in amino acids: CASSQLDSERGLGEKLFF. Written as DNA, the CDR3 is TGTGCCAGCAGTCAATTGGACAGCGAGAGGGGTTTAGGTGAAAAACTGTTTTTT. The full variable domain, its missing parts supplied by reference TRBV27 and TRBJ1-4, is EAQVTQNPRYLITVTGKKLTVTCSQNMNHEYMSWYRQDPGLGLRQIYYSMNVEVTDKGDVPEGYKVSRKEKRNFPLILESPSPNQTSLYFCASSQLDSERGLGEKLFFGSGTQLSVL.

V and J are TRBV7-8 and TRBJ1-3; 7 bases match TRBD1. J gave up 0 bases and V 2 bases, and 7 bases lay outside the gene matches. Germline V gene data show CDR1 as SGHVS and CDR2 as FQNEAQ. The CDR3 contains 17 residues. CDR3 DNA sequence: TGTGCCAGCAGCTTACAACAGGGGATAAGCTCTGGAAACACCATATATTTT. Translating gives CASSLQQGISSGNTIYF.

This sequence joins TRBV6-1 and TRBJ1-1, with TRBD1 as a possible D gene (5 bases). The CDR3 sequence is 15 residues long. Trimming shortened V by 8 bases and J by 4 bases, and 20 bases separated the two germline ends. In germline, CDR1 is MNHNS, CDR2 SASEGT. CDR3 in amino acids: CASEEGSLSGTEAFF. The DNA of the CDR3 is TGTGCCAGCGAGGAGGGGTCATTGTCGGGCACTGAAGCTTTCTTT.

This chain uses TRBV6-1 with TRBJ1-1; D is possibly TRBD1 (5 bases). The CDR3 length is 12 residues. V dropped 9 bases and J dropped 2 bases, with 10 bases sitting between them. CDR1 and CDR2 from the germline V gene are MNHNS and SASEGT. The CDR3 here is CASARGNTEAFF. Here the CDR3 DNA reads TGTGCCAGTGCTAGGGGAAACACTGAAGCTTTCTTT.

Here the CDR3 reads CASSFGRGYEQYF. As DNA, the CDR3 is TGTGCCAGCAGTTTCGGTCGTGGGTACGAGCAGTACTTC. The V gene is TRBV27, the J gene TRBJ2-7; D not resolved. The length of the CDR3 is 13 residues. Germline lookup yields CDR1 MNHEY and CDR2 SMNVEV (reference sequence). The V end was cut by 3 bases, the J end by 4 bases, with 10 bases between.

J is TRBJ2-1 and V is TRBV6-1; D is possibly TRBD2 (5 bases). Trimming cost V 6 bases and J 8 bases, with 5 bases left between them. The CDR3 has 10 residues. The germline V gene has CDR1 MNHNS and CDR2 SASEGT. CDR3 amino acids: CASREDEQFF. As DNA, the CDR3 is TGTGCCAGCAGGGAGGATGAGCAGTTCTTC.

This chain connects TRBV27 to TRBJ2-1, with D tentatively TRBD2 (6 bases). The CDR3 runs to 15 residues. V shed 1 base and J shed 4 bases, with 11 bases lying between them. CDR1 and CDR2 (germline): MNHEY, SMNVEV (reference sequence). The CDR3 is CASSLYTSRYNEQFF. DNA for the CDR3: TGTGCCAGCAGTTTATATACTAGCCGATACAATGAGCAGTTCTTC.

V usage is TRBV4-1 and J usage is TRBJ2-1; tentatively, D is TRBD2 (6 bases). Germline-derived CDR1 and CDR2 are MGHRA and YSYEKL. This CDR3 has 16 residues. The V and J ends lost 0 bases and 0 bases respectively, with 9 bases between them. The CDR3 DNA is TGCGCCAGCAGCCAAGAACCGGGAGTCTCCTACAATGAGCAGTTCTTC. The encoded protein is CASSQEPGVSYNEQFF.

This chain uses TRBV6-6 with TRBJ1-1; D gene uncertain. The CDR3 spans 13 residues. Germline V CDR1 and CDR2: MNHNY, SVGAGI (reference sequence). Trimming stripped 2 bases from V and 2 bases from J, with 6 bases between. The CDR3: CASSYPPNTEAFF. Written as DNA, the CDR3 is TGTGCCAGCAGTTACCCTCCTAACACTGAAGCTTTCTTT.

The chain carries TRBV6-5 and TRBJ1-1, with D possibly matching TRBD1 (5 bases). With 4 bases removed from V and 8 bases from J, the gap between germline ends came to 14 bases. From germline, CDR1 is MNHEY and CDR2 SVGAGI. The CDR3 length is 13 residues. This chain's CDR3 is CASSSPGPQEAFF. The CDR3 DNA sequence: TGTGCCAGCAGTTCACCGGGACCCCAAGAAGCTTTCTTT.